The sequence of this TCR beta chain was determined in a study of early T cells in non-severe SARS-CoV-2 infection. Study summary: Bulk RNA taken from unsorted whole blood was sequenced, leaving chains unpaired.

CDR3 size: 13 residues. Deletions cut 5 bases from V and 4 bases from J, with 11 bases between. Per germline, CDR1 SEHNR and CDR2 FQNEAQ (reference sequence). Study-level results: Matching results from VDJdb favored anti-spike CD8 responses, leaving private and CD4 specificities undetected.

This clonotype has ten or more counts. The antigen remains unidentified. Attachment of unique molecular identifiers to individual cDNA molecules was performed. Each CDR3 protein gets one entry after TCRdb re-called the 5' RACE reads with MiXCR. The sample yields roughly 23,000 distinct CDR3 sequences, roughly 3.5% seen once. The J gene is TRBJ1-2, the V gene TRBV7-9; perhaps TRBD1 as D (6 bases). Sequencing was done on a sample of whole blood. The TCR originated in an adult who was a healthcare worker with PCR-confirmed SARS-CoV-2 infection or an uninfected control (not recorded which). The CDR3 region is CASSDQGPYGYTF. Here the CDR3 DNA reads TGTGCCAGCAGCGACCAGGGGCCCTATGGCTACACCTTC.